This T cell receptor (beta chain) was found in a study of cytomegalovirus exposure and HLA in healthy donors. Overall study findings and caveats: What a later analysis showed was that several of the most significant clusters appeared linked to common viral pathogens. V segments that were indistinguishable, TRBV6-2 and TRBV6-3 among them, were omitted from analysis. Overall, approximately 150 TCR beta chains were annotated as cytomegalovirus-associated. Reportedly, TCR beta sequences accurately predicted HLA-A and HLA-B alleles in most subjects.

This clone is a singleton in its sample. What it binds is unknown. The PCR used 60 Vbeta and 13 Jbeta primers. Clones were sequenced by immunoSEQ multiplex PCR, and TCRdb holds only the in-frame ones, with some missing. The repertoire has 120,000 to 150,000 clones, 73% of them found once; the top ten carry 1.3%. The germline V and J ends were trimmed by 2 bases and 5 bases, with 9 bases remaining between them. Germline loops: CDR1 SEHNR, CDR2 FQNEAQ (reference sequence). This CDR3 is 13 amino acids long. The gene calls are TRBV7-9 and TRBJ1-1; D ambiguous. This clonotype originated in a woman aged 40 to 50 in good health and CMV-seronegative. The source material was PBMCs. CDR3 residues: CASSLKGRTEAFF. The CDR3 coding sequence is TGTGCCAGCAGCTTAAAAGGCAGGACTGAAGCTTTCTTT.